This T cell receptor (beta chain) was captured by sequencing in a study of blood T cell repertoires in COVID-19. Study background: Spain, Italy and the United States supplied samples that represented acute and convalescent COVID-19. PBMCs, B-cell-depleted T cells, or T cells provided the cDNA or gDNA that made up the material.

In the original workflow: Researchers report that nucleated cell counts were estimated from reference gene primer amplification. Produced via immunoSEQ multiplex PCR; TCRdb's table is partial and in-frame only. The DNA gave D and trimming, while V, J and clone size come from that table. The sample has about 180,000 clones; roughly 85% are singletons. Trimming shortened V by 4 bases and J by 1 base, and 17 bases separated the two germline ends. The CDR3 runs 16 residues. Germline-derived CDR1 and CDR2 are SGDLS and YYNGEE. The gene calls are TRBV9 and TRBJ1-1, with TRBD1 as a possible D gene (5 bases). Material: peripheral blood. The receptor comes from a woman older than 75 with active or convalescent COVID-19. CDR3 in amino acids: CASSPEGWGTNTEAFF. In DNA form, the CDR3 reads TGTGCCAGCAGCCCCGAAGGCTGGGGCACGAACACTGAAGCTTTCTTT.